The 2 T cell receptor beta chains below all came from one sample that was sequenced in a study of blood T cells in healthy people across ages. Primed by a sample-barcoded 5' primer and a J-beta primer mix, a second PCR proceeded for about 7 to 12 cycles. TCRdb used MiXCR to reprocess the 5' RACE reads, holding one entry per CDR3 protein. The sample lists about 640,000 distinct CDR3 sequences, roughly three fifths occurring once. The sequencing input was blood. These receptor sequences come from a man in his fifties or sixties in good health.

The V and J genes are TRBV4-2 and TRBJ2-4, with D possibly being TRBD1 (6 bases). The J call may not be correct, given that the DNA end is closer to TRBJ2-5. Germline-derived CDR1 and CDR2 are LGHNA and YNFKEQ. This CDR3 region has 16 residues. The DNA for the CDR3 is TGTGCCAGCAGCCAAGCCCCCGGGACAATCCAAGAGACCCAGTACTTC. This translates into CASSQAPGTIQETQYF.

CDR3 sequence (DNA): TGTGCCAGCAGTGAATTCCCGACTAATGAAAAACTGTTTTTT. Amino acids: CASSEFPTNEKLFF. V gene TRBV6-1 combines with J gene TRBJ1-4; no clear D gene. The CDR3 covers 14 residues. Germline CDR1 reads MNHNS; CDR2 reads SASEGT. V was shortened by 2 bases and J by 2 bases, with 6 bases between the two germline ends.